The 21 T cell receptor beta chains below all came from one sample that was sequenced in a study of cytomegalovirus exposure and HLA in healthy donors. This PCR relied on a set of 60 Vbeta primers and 13 Jbeta primers. Using immunoSEQ multiplex PCR, the repertoire was profiled, and TCRdb retains in-frame clones only, with some absent. Recorded for this sample: more than 40,000 clones. Input material: PBMCs. The receptors were gathered from a woman aged 40 to 55 in good health and CMV-seronegative.

V usage is TRBV28 and J usage is TRBJ2-7; 8 bases line up with TRBD1. This CDR3 is 16 amino acids long. The V and J ends lost 7 bases and 3 bases, in that order; junction bases with no gene match: 14. Germline-derived CDR1 and CDR2 are MDHEN and SYDVKM. The DNA for the CDR3 is TGTGCCAGCACCTCCAGGGGCAGGGGGCCTTTCTACGAGCAGTACTTC. This gives the protein CASTSRGRGPFYEQYF.

This rearrangement joins TRBV11-3 to TRBJ2-3; D is possibly TRBD1 (5 bases). The length of the CDR3 is 13 residues. Trimming removed 4 bases from V and 7 bases from J, with 12 bases in between. The germline V gene has CDR1 SGHNT and CDR2 YENEEA. This chain's CDR3 is CASSSLPGNTQYF. The DNA for the CDR3 is TGTGCCAGCAGCTCCCTCCCAGGGAATACGCAGTATTTT. Together with reference TRBV11-3 and TRBJ2-3, the CDR3 gives the full variable domain: EAGVVQSPRYKIIEKKQPVAFWCNPISGHNTLYWYLQNLGQGPELLIRYENEEAVDDSQLPKDRFSAERLKGVDSTLKIQPAELGDSAVYLCASSSLPGNTQYFGPGTRLTVL.

This CDR3 reads CASSLEGQEAYTF. Here the CDR3 DNA reads TGCGCCAGCAGCTTGGAAGGACAAGAGGCCTACACCTTC. The chain couples TRBV5-1 to TRBJ1-2; possible D gene TRBD1, 5 bases. Trimming left V 0 bases short and J 10 bases short, with 13 bases between. The CDR3 sequence is 13 residues long. Per the germline V gene, CDR1 is SGHRS and CDR2 is YFSETQ.

The chain links TRBV9 to TRBJ2-5, with 11 nucleotides matching TRBD2. The V gene end was trimmed by 0 bases and the J gene end by 8 bases; junction bases not matched to a gene: 9. Germline V gene sequence: CDR1 SGDLS, CDR2 YYNGEE. This CDR3 comprises 16 residues. In DNA form, the CDR3 reads TGTGCCAGCAGCGTAGCTACGGGGCTAGCGGGGGGTACCCAGTACTTC. It yields the protein CASSVATGLAGGTQYF.

The J gene is TRBJ1-2, the V gene TRBV5-1; a weak D match, TRBD1 (6 bases). V shed 4 bases and J shed 2 bases, with 12 bases lying between them. This CDR3 has 14 amino acids. The germline V gene encodes CDR1 SGHRS and CDR2 YFSETQ. Here the CDR3 DNA reads TGCGCCAGCAGCCCGCCGCAGGGGAACTATGGCTACACCTTC. It is translated as CASSPPQGNYGYTF.

This chain joins TRBV7-6 and TRBJ1-4, with 10 nucleotides matching TRBD1. The CDR3 is 15 residues long. After removal of 5 bases from V and 8 bases from J, the junction contained 8 bases not matched to a gene. Germline CDR1 is SGHVS and CDR2 is FNYEAQ. In DNA, the CDR3 is TGTGCCAGCAGCCCCGGACAGGGGGGCTACGAAAAACTGTTTTTT. Protein: CASSPGQGGYEKLFF.

The V call is TRBV5-1, the J call TRBJ1-1; D is undetermined. Germline V gene lookup returns CDR1 SGHRS and CDR2 YFSETQ. The germline V and J ends were trimmed by 1 base and 6 bases, with 19 bases remaining between them. This CDR3 spans 16 amino acids. The CDR3 here is CASSLFVGSTSAEAFF. The CDR3 coding sequence is TGCGCCAGCAGCTTGTTTGTTGGTTCCACGTCGGCTGAAGCTTTCTTT.

The chain uses TRBV5-8 and TRBJ1-5, with 10 bases identical to TRBD1. This CDR3 comprises 15 residues. Germline CDR1 and CDR2: SGHTS and YDEGEE. V lost 4 bases, J lost 5 bases, and 6 bases stayed unmatched. Written as DNA, the CDR3 is TGTGCCAGCAGCAGAACGGGACAGGGGCATCAGCCCCAGCATTTT. Its translation is CASSRTGQGHQPQHF.

The genes are TRBV5-1 and TRBJ1-1, with D tentatively TRBD1 (6 bases). This CDR3 has 14 amino acids. Looked up from germline, CDR1 is SGHRS and CDR2 is YFSETQ. Trimming took off 0 bases at V and 3 bases at J, with 9 bases between the two ends. The CDR3 DNA reads as TGCGCCAGCAGCTTGGGGGGGCGGGACACTGAAGCTTTCTTT. Amino acids: CASSLGGRDTEAFF.

The gene calls are TRBV7-6 and TRBJ2-2; possibly TRBD1 for D (6 bases). The V end was cut by 4 bases, the J end by 6 bases, with 24 bases between. CDR1 and CDR2 (germline): SGHVS, FNYEAQ. The CDR3 is 18 amino acids. CDR3 loop: CASSCGRSTGFHAGELFF. CDR3 coding DNA: TGTGCCAGCAGCTGTGGTAGGTCAACAGGGTTTCACGCCGGGGAGCTGTTTTTT.

The V call is TRBV29-1, the J call TRBJ2-3, with a weak D call TRBD1 (5 bases). Germline V gives CDR1 SQVTM, CDR2 ANQGSEA. V lost 1 base and J lost 4, with 15 bases in between. The CDR3 loop spans 15 amino acids. CDR3 in amino acids: CSVEGVVDSPDTQYF. CDR3 nucleotide sequence: TGCAGCGTTGAAGGTGTCGTAGACAGCCCAGATACGCAGTATTTT.

The V and J genes are TRBV25-1 and TRBJ2-1; 14 bases agree with TRBD2. The CDR3 covers 16 residues. The V gene end was trimmed by 5 bases and the J gene end by 7 bases; junction bases not matched to a gene: 7. Germline CDR1 reads MGHDK; CDR2 reads SYGVNS. CDR3 protein: CASSPRLAGGGNEQFF. The CDR3 nucleotides are TGTGCCAGCAGTCCCCGACTAGCGGGAGGGGGTAATGAGCAGTTCTTC.

The CDR3 nucleotides are TGCGCCAGCAGCCAAGATAACAGGGCCCTTGGGGGCTACACCTTC. Its protein is CASSQDNRALGGYTF. The rearrangement uses TRBV4-3 and TRBJ1-2, with D perhaps TRBD1 (6 bases). Trimming shortened V by 0 bases and J by 8 bases, and 16 bases separated the two germline ends. The CDR3 is made up of 15 amino acids. Germline loops: CDR1 LGHNA, CDR2 YSLEER.

On this clone itself: The sample holds other DNA sequences that translate to the same CDR3. V usage is TRBV29-1 and J usage is TRBJ2-3; D unclear. This CDR3 is 15 amino acids long. Per germline, CDR1 SQVTM and CDR2 ANQGSEA. V lost 1 base, J lost 0 bases, and 11 bases lay in between. The chain's CDR3 is CSVEGQATSTDTQYF. The CDR3 nucleotides are TGCAGCGTTGAAGGCCAGGCCACCAGCACAGATACGCAGTATTTT.

In the case of this clone: Germline is not matched at one junction end, which may reflect a read error. CDR3 sequence (DNA): TGCAGTGCTTCGGACAGGACTGAAGATTTCTTT. This translates into CSASDRTEDFF. The chain has TRBV20-1 and TRBJ1-1; 7 nucleotides align to TRBD1. This CDR3 region has 11 residues. Germline lookup yields CDR1 DFQATT and CDR2 SNEGSKA (reference sequence).

The V call is TRBV5-5, the J call TRBJ2-1; TRBD2 aligns across 7 bases. V was pared by 2 bases and J by 6 bases, with 8 bases of the junction left unmatched. CDR1 and CDR2 (germline): SGHKS, YYEKEE (reference sequence). This CDR3 comprises 15 residues. CDR3 sequence reads: CASSFLGGGGNEQFF. The DNA of the CDR3 is TGTGCCAGCAGCTTCTTAGGTGGGGGGGGCAATGAGCAGTTCTTC. Supplemented by reference TRBV5-5 and TRBJ2-1, the full variable domain reads DAGVTQSPTHLIKTRGQQVTLRCSPISGHKSVSWYQQVLGQGPQFIFQYYEKEERGRGNFPDRFSARQFPNYSSELNVNALLLGDSALYLCASSFLGGGGNEQFFGPGTRLTVL.

V usage is TRBV4-1 and J usage is TRBJ2-3; maybe TRBD1 (6 bases). V gave up 6 bases and J gave up 0 bases, with 16 bases separating them. Germline values: CDR1 MGHRA, CDR2 YSYEKL. The CDR3 sequence is 16 residues long. CDR3: CASRRIQGPSTDTQYF. The CDR3 region has the DNA TGCGCCAGCAGGCGAATTCAGGGGCCTAGCACAGATACGCAGTATTTT.

V gene TRBV6-6 combines with J gene TRBJ2-1; no definite D call. V was pared by 5 bases and J by 5 bases, with 7 bases between. Germline loops: CDR1 MNHNY, CDR2 SVGAGI (reference sequence). The CDR3 sequence is 12 residues long. The CDR3 DNA reads as TGTGCCAGCAGTCCAGGAAACAATGAGCAGTTCTTC. It is translated as CASSPGNNEQFF.

J is TRBJ2-5 and V is TRBV11-3; 8 bases are shared with TRBD1. This CDR3 has 16 amino acids. Germline CDR1 SGHNT, CDR2 YENEEA. V shed 2 bases and J 1 base; nucleotides not matched to a gene: 6. The chain's CDR3 is CASSLNDRGSQETQYF. The CDR3 region has the DNA TGTGCCAGCAGCTTAAATGACAGGGGATCCCAAGAGACCCAGTACTTC.

V and J are TRBV5-1 and TRBJ2-3; 10 positions agree with TRBD2. The germline V gene has CDR1 SGHRS and CDR2 YFSETQ. The trim removed 0 bases at V and 5 bases at J, leaving 6 bases unmatched. The CDR3 loop spans 16 amino acids. Here the CDR3 DNA reads TGCGCCAGCAGCTTGGTAGCGGGAGGAGGAGGAGATACGCAGTATTTT. Protein: CASSLVAGGGGDTQYF.

The chain couples TRBV18 to TRBJ2-1; 11 bases are shared with TRBD2. Looked up from germline, CDR1 is KGHSH and CDR2 is LQKENI. The CDR3 has 14 amino acids. Trimming cost V 4 bases and J 8 bases; bases outside gene matches: 4. The CDR3 loop reads CASSRKLAGDEQFF. CDR3 nucleotide sequence: TGTGCCAGCTCACGGAAACTAGCGGGAGATGAGCAGTTCTTC.